The 16 T cell receptor beta chains in this list originate from one sample, sequenced in a study of blood T cell repertoires in COVID-19. Sequencing used immunoSEQ multiplex PCR; TCRdb keeps in-frame clones, though not all of them. The sample contains about 71,000 clones, about 86% of which appear only once. Specimen: peripheral blood. Receptors originate from a man aged 50 to 59 with active COVID-19.

The chain is built from TRBV6-5 and TRBJ1-3, with 10 bases fitting TRBD1. Germline CDR1 is MNHEY and CDR2 is SVGAGI. The CDR3 runs to 15 residues. The V gene end was trimmed by 6 bases and the J gene end by 4 bases; junction bases not matched to a gene: 6. CDR3 protein: CASRDRGGHGNTIYF. The CDR3 bases are TGTGCCAGCAGGGACAGGGGGGGACACGGAAACACCATATATTTT.

Details on this clone: This sample includes further DNA sequences coding for the same CDR3. The rearrangement links TRBV4-1 to TRBJ2-5, with 11 bases that match TRBD2. The CDR3 covers 15 residues. From germline, CDR1 is MGHRA and CDR2 YSYEKL. With V trimmed by 4 bases and J by 1 base, 2 bases remained unmatched. CDR3 nucleotides: TGCGCCAGCAGCCGACTAGCGGGAACCCAAGAGACCCAGTACTTC. Amino acids: CASSRLAGTQETQYF.

This clone was picked up one time. The chain joins TRBV19 to TRBJ1-2; 8 nucleotides line up with TRBD1. The CDR3 is 15 residues long. CDR1 LNHDA and CDR2 SQIVND come from the germline V gene (reference sequence). Trimming took 6 bases from V and 7 from J; bases not matched to a gene: 13. For the CDR3, the DNA is TGTGCCAGTAGCCTCCGAATGACAGGGGAGGGTGGCTACACCTTC. Its protein is CASSLRMTGEGGYTF. The full variable domain, rest sourced from reference TRBV19 and TRBJ1-2, is DGGITQSPKYLFRKEGQNVTLSCEQNLNHDAMYWYRQDPGQGLRLIYYSQIVNDFQKGDIAEGYSVSREKKESFPLTVTSAQKNPTAFYLCASSLRMTGEGGYTFGSGTRLTVV.

The chain is built from TRBV27 and TRBJ1-3; D may be TRBD1 (6 bases). V was clipped by 4 bases and J by 0 bases, with 13 bases between them. This CDR3 has 16 residues. Germline lookup yields CDR1 MNHEY and CDR2 SMNVEV (reference sequence). The CDR3, as DNA: TGTGCCAGCAGTTCGACAGGCCCGGACTCTGGAAACACCATATATTTT. Its protein is CASSSTGPDSGNTIYF.

This clone has just one count. The chain employs TRBV5-1 and TRBJ1-1; a weak D match, TRBD1 (5 bases). The CDR3 length is 14 residues. V shed 4 bases and J shed 1 base, with 11 bases lying between them. CDR1 SGHRS and CDR2 YFSETQ come from the germline V gene. DNA for the CDR3: TGCGCCAGCAGCAAGGGGTGGGAGAACACTGAAGCTTTCTTT. As protein: CASSKGWENTEAFF.

The chain joins TRBV25-1 to TRBJ2-7; a weak D match, TRBD1 (5 bases). In germline, CDR1 is MGHDK, CDR2 SYGVNS. Trimming took 2 bases from V and 5 from J, leaving 10 bases between them. The CDR3 has 13 residues. CDR3 in amino acids: CASSETPRDEQYF. Written as DNA, the CDR3 is TGTGCCAGCAGTGAAACACCCAGGGACGAGCAGTACTTC.

This clone was counted a single time. V is TRBV2 and J is TRBJ1-5; D is perhaps TRBD1 (5 bases). This CDR3 has 13 residues. Germline V lookup: CDR1 SNHLY, CDR2 FYNNEI. V was trimmed by 4 bases and J by 5 bases, leaving 9 bases between them. The CDR3 loop is CASSGDRDQPQHF. CDR3 sequence (DNA): TGTGCCAGCAGTGGAGACAGAGATCAGCCCCAGCATTTT. The full variable domain, with the rest looked up from reference TRBV2 and TRBJ1-5, is EPEVTQTPSHQVTQMGQEVILRCVPISNHLYFYWYRQILGQKVEFLVSFYNNEISEKSEIFDDQFSVERPDGSNFTLKIRSTKLEDSAMYFCASSGDRDQPQHFGDGTRLSIL.

The rearrangement uses TRBV7-6 and TRBJ1-1; D remains unclear. Between the trimmed V and J ends, which lost 1 base and 1 base, there was a span of 13 bases. Germline V gene data show CDR1 as SGHVS and CDR2 as FNYEAQ. The CDR3 totals 16 residues. CDR3 bases: TGTGCCAGCAGCTTAGGTACGTGGGAGAGGAACACTGAAGCTTTCTTT. It codes for CASSLGTWERNTEAFF.

The gene calls are TRBV12-5 and TRBJ2-3; TRBD2 aligns across 9 bases. The CDR3 is made up of 16 amino acids. CDR1 is LGHNT, CDR2 FRNRAP, per germline. V was clipped by 6 bases and J by 6 bases; unmatched bases: 13. Here the CDR3 reads CASGVTSGQLKDTQYF. The CDR3 nucleotides read TGTGCTAGTGGGGTGACTAGCGGCCAACTTAAGGATACGCAGTATTTT. The complete variable domain, with remaining parts taken from reference TRBV12-5 and TRBJ2-3, reads DARVTQTPRHKVTEMGQEVTMRCQPILGHNTVFWYRQTMMQGLELLAYFRNRAPLDDSGMPKDRFSAEMPDATLATLKIQPSEPRDSAVYFCASGVTSGQLKDTQYFGPGTRLTVL.

V usage is TRBV19 and J usage is TRBJ2-1; 7 positions match TRBD1. CDR3 length: 14 residues. Unmatched junction bases numbered 7, after V lost 3 bases and J lost 8 bases. Germline V CDR1 and CDR2: LNHDA, SQIVND (reference sequence). In DNA, the CDR3 is TGTGCCAGTAGTATCCTTGACAGGGTCGATGAGCAGTTCTTC. Protein product: CASSILDRVDEQFF.

This clone came up a few times. For the CDR3, the DNA is TGTGCCAGCAGGGAAGACAGGGATGAAAAACTGTTTTTT. It translates to CASREDRDEKLFF. This chain connects TRBV12-3 or TRBV12-4 to TRBJ1-4, with 7 bases identical to TRBD1. V lost 6 bases and J lost 6; bases outside the gene matches: 4. The CDR3 contains 13 residues.

With regard to this clone: The limits of the CDR3 on the DNA are not certain, so only TCRdb's listed CDR3 is given. The chain uses TRBV30 and TRBJ2-7; the D call TRBD2 from the table was never checked on the DNA. Per germline, CDR1 GTSNPN and CDR2 SVGIG (reference sequence). Termini included, the CDR3 measures 13 amino acids. CDR3: CAWSVGRGSQTYV.

This chain links TRBV5-4 with TRBJ2-1; no clear D gene. This CDR3 region has 18 residues. Germline values: CDR1 SGHNT, CDR2 YYREEE (reference sequence). V was clipped by 4 bases and J by 3 bases, with 23 bases between them. The CDR3 loop is CASSPTGKKLVNYNEQFF. The CDR3 bases are TGTGCCAGCAGCCCGACCGGCAAGAAGCTAGTAAACTACAATGAGCAGTTCTTC.

The V call is TRBV7-9, the J call TRBJ2-2, with 11 bases lining up with TRBD1. This CDR3 spans 17 amino acids. Trimming removed 8 bases from V and 6 bases from J; junction bases left unmatched: 14. Germline V lookup: CDR1 SEHNR, CDR2 FQNEAQ (reference sequence). The CDR3 DNA follows: TGTGCCAGCGCTGGCAGGACAGGGGGCGTTCCCCCCGGGGAGCTGTTTTTT. Protein: CASAGRTGGVPPGELFF.

The genes are TRBV4-1 and TRBJ1-1, with D perhaps matching TRBD1 (6 bases). Germline-derived CDR1 and CDR2 are MGHRA and YSYEKL. The CDR3 runs to 15 residues. V lost 7 bases to trimming and J lost 11 bases, with 26 bases between them. The CDR3 DNA reads TGCGCCAGCACGGGGGGCCCCCCAAAAGAGCAGGGGGCTTTCTTT. It encodes CASTGGPPKEQGAFF.

The chain recombines TRBV3-1 (or the pseudogene TRBV3-2) with TRBJ2-1; 8 bases match TRBD2. The CDR3 has 15 residues. Germline assignment: CDR1 LGHDT and CDR2 YNNKEL (reference sequence). V was clipped by 3 bases and J by 6 bases; unmatched bases: 7. CDR3 in DNA: TGTGCCAGCAGCCACCTACTCGGGGGGGCCAATGAGCAGTTCTTC. Protein sequence: CASSHLLGGANEQFF.